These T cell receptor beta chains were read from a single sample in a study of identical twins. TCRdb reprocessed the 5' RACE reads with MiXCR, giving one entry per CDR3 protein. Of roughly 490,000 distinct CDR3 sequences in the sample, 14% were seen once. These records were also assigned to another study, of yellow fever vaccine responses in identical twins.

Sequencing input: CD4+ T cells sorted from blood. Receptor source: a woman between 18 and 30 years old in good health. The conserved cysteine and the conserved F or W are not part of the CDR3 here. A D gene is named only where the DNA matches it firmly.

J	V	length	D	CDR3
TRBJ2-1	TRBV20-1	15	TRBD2	SARDLLAGSSYNEQF
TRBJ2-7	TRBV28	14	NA	ASSAPDSRDLYEQY
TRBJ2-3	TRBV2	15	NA	ASSDSSRGASTDTQY
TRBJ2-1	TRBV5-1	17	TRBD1	ASSLAQMLLGQGPNEQF
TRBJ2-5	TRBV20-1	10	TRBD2	SARTSGETQY
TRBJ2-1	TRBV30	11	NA	AQLGAGNNEQF
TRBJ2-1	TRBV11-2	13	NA	ASSLADYSGNEQF
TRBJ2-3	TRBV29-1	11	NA	SVALGVPDTQY
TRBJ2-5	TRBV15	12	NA	ATSRGTGRETQY
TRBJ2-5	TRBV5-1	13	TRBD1	ASSLGVGGRETQY
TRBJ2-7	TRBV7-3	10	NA	ASSTPSAEQY
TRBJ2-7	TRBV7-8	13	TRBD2	ASSSRTSGYYEQY
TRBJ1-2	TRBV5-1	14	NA	ASSLAPVLDSYGYT
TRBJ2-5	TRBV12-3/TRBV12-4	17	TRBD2	ASRSSLGLAGGVQETQY
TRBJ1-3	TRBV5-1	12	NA	ASSSGGVRNTIY
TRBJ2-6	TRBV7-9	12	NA	ASSLVAGANVLT
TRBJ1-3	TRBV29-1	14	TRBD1	SVLTGTLFSGNTIY
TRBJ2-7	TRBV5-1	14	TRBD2	ASSLGSAGGQYEQY
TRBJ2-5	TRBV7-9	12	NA	ASSSPGTQETQY
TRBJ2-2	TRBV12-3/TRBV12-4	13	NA	ASSNRAVNTGELF
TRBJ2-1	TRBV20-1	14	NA	SARGRAVSSYNEQF
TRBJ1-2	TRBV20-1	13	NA	SASLPRGGSYGYT
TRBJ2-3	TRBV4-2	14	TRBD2	ASSQGAAGGSDTQY
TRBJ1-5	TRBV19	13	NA	ASSITGSSNQPQH
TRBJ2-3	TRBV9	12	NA	ASSVLDRTDTQY
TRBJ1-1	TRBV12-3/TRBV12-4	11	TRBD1	ASSYQGDTEAF
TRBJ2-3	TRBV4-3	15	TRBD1	ASSQQTGGSSTDTQY
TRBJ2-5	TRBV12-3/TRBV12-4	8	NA	ASATETQY
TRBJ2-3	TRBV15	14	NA	ATSRDQTGSGDTQY
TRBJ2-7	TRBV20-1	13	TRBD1	SASGWAGGTYEQY
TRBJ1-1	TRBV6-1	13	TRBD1	ASSRGQGRGTEAF
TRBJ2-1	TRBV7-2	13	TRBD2	ASSLVREGRNEQF
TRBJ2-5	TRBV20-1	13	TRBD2	SAPTSGAIQETQY
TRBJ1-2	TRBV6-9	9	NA	ATQQVQGYT
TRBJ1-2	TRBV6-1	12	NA	ASSPRPGHYGYT
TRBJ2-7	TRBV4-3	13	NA	ASSQDGPSLYEQY
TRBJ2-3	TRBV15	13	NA	ATSREAGSADTQY
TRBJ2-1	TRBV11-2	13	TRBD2	ASSLDLTSGHEQF
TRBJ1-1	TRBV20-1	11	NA	SARDLGGGGAF
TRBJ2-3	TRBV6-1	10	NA	ASSEGMHTQY
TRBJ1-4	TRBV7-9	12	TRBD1	ASSSLGGIEKLF
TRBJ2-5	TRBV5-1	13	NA	ASSSGRQEFETQY
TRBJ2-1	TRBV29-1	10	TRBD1	SVIQGANEQF
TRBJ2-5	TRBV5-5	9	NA	ASSIQGFQY
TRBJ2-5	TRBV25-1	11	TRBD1	ASRITGVETQY
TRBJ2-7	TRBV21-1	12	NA	ASYEREGPGEQY